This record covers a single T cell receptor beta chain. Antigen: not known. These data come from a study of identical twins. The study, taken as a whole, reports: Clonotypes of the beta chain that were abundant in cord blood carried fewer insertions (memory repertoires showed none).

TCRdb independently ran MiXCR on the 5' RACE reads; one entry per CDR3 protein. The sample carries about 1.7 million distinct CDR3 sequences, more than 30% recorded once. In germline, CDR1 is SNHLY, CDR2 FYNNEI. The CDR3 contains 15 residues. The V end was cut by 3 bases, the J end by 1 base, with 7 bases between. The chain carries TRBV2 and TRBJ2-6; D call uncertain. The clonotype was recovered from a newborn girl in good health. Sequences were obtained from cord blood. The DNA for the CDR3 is TGTGCCAGCAGTGAGCTAAAGTCTGGGGCCAACGTCCTGACTTTC. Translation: CASSELKSGANVLTF.